The next 6 T cell receptor beta chains were all read from a single sample in a study of human T cells and chemical hapten exposure. Time point described: patch test 2, 6 weeks after DPC sensitization. Treatment denoted: therapeutic diphenylcyclopropenone sensitization with weekly scalp DPC. A single record per CDR3 protein comes from TCRdb applying MiXCR to the RACE reads. The table lists 110,000 to 150,000 distinct CDR3 sequences, around 11% of them singletons. The source material was whole blood, sampled in connection with sensitization to the hapten diphenylcyclopropenone (DPC). These receptors were obtained from a woman in her 50s with alopecia areata. Some clones in this sample may be carry-over from other donors' samples.

Written as DNA, the CDR3 is TGTGCCAGCAGGTCCCAGGGGGCTGACTATGGCTACACCTTC. Its translation: CASRSQGADYGYTF. The V gene is TRBV7-9, the J gene TRBJ1-2; 8 nucleotides align to TRBD1. Trimming removed 6 bases from V and 3 bases from J; junction bases left unmatched: 6. The germline V gene encodes CDR1 SEHNR and CDR2 FQNEAQ (reference sequence). The CDR3 totals 14 residues.

This clonotype was recorded a few times. CDR3 sequence: CSVEGRYNEQFF. In DNA form, the CDR3 reads TGCAGCGTTGAGGGGCGGTACAATGAGCAGTTCTTC. The V and J genes are TRBV29-1 and TRBJ2-1; tentatively, D is TRBD1 (5 bases). Germline CDR1 SQVTM, CDR2 ANQGSEA. The CDR3 length is 12 residues. Trimming left V 3 bases short and J 4 bases short, with 7 bases between.

The rearrangement joins TRBV11-2 to TRBJ1-1; D remains unclear. Trimming took 7 bases from V and 0 from J, leaving 15 bases between them. The CDR3 is 15 amino acids. Per germline, CDR1 SGHAT and CDR2 FQNNGV. CDR3 loop: CASTKEPAMNTEAFF. DNA for the CDR3: TGTGCCAGCACCAAAGAGCCGGCCATGAACACTGAAGCTTTCTTT.

This clonotype was counted only a few times. V usage is TRBV24-1 and J usage is TRBJ2-3; 9 nucleotides align to TRBD1. The CDR3 runs 14 residues. Losses at the gene ends were 5 bases for V and 4 bases for J; bases not matched to a gene: 3. Germline assignment: CDR1 KGHDR and CDR2 SFDVKD. Here the CDR3 reads CATSGTGVADTQYF. CDR3 nucleotides: TGTGCCACCAGTGGGACAGGGGTTGCAGATACGCAGTATTTT.

The table lists this clonotype with a few counts. V usage is TRBV6-2 or TRBV6-3 and J usage is TRBJ2-3; 8 nucleotides align to TRBD2. With V trimmed by 8 bases and J by 2 bases, 9 bases remained unmatched. The CDR3 is 15 residues long. Germline values: CDR1 MNHEY, CDR2 SVGEGT. The CDR3 DNA reads as TGTGCCAGCGGATTAGCGGGACACACCACAGATACGCAGTATTTT. Protein sequence: CASGLAGHTTDTQYF.

CDR3 loop: CASSLRGHEQFF. The DNA for the CDR3 is TGCGCCAGCAGTCTACGCGGGCATGAGCAGTTCTTC. The chain carries TRBV23-1 and TRBJ2-1, with D possibly TRBD2 on 5 matching bases. TRBV23-1 counts as an open reading frame of uncertain function. The length of the CDR3 is 12 residues. Trimming took off 4 bases at V and 8 bases at J, with 9 bases between the two ends.